This T cell receptor (beta chain) was captured by sequencing in a study of cytomegalovirus exposure and HLA in healthy donors. The study's findings and limits: A later analysis linked about 17,000 TCR beta sequences to HLA alleles at 0.05 false discovery rate. Several of the most significant clusters appeared, in a later analysis, to be linked to common viral pathogens. V segments that were indistinguishable, TRBV6-2 and TRBV6-3 among them, were omitted from analysis. Later work found most CMV-associated TCR beta chains apparently HLA-restricted.

The PCR employed 60 Vbeta primers together with 13 Jbeta primers. Clones were sequenced by immunoSEQ multiplex PCR, and TCRdb holds only the in-frame ones, with some missing. The sample includes about 110,000 clones, roughly 70% of them seen just once. On this clone: Its antigen is not known.

V lost 5 bases to trimming and J lost 3 bases, with 8 bases between them. Germline V lookup: CDR1 SEHNR, CDR2 FQNEAQ (reference sequence). CDR3 length equals 13 residues. The sequenced sample was PBMCs. This TCR was recovered from a woman between 35 and 50 years old in good health and CMV-seropositive. This chain connects TRBV7-9 to TRBJ2-1; D not resolved. The CDR3 DNA reads as TGTGCCAGCAGCAAGACAAGCTACAATGAGCAGTTCTTC. It encodes CASSKTSYNEQFF.